This record looks at one TCR beta chain sequence and its context. Germline V lookup: CDR1 SGHNT, CDR2 YENEEA. V dropped 3 bases and J dropped 1 base, with 10 bases sitting between them. The length of the CDR3 is 16 residues. These data come from a study of blood T cell repertoires in COVID-19. As for the study in general: The United States, Italy and Spain were the sources of the acute and convalescent COVID-19 samples. Nucleic acid was either cDNA or gDNA, and it came from T cells, B-cell-depleted T cells, or PBMCs.

Clones were read by immunoSEQ multiplex PCR, and TCRdb kept only the in-frame ones, dropping some. This sample has about 120,000 clones; 75% to 80% occur once, and the top ten carry over 6.5%. The sequence derives from a human donor in a cohort sampled during active COVID-19. Input material: peripheral blood. The chain recombines TRBV11-3 with TRBJ2-6; D gene unclear. The CDR3 nucleotides read TGTGCCAGCAGCTTTTTCGTACAGTCTGGGGCCAACGTCCTGACTTTC. This translates into CASSFFVQSGANVLTF. Full variable domain (remainder filled in from reference TRBV11-3 and TRBJ2-6): EAGVVQSPRYKIIEKKQPVAFWCNPISGHNTLYWYLQNLGQGPELLIRYENEEAVDDSQLPKDRFSAERLKGVDSTLKIQPAELGDSAVYLCASSFFVQSGANVLTFGAGSRLTVL.